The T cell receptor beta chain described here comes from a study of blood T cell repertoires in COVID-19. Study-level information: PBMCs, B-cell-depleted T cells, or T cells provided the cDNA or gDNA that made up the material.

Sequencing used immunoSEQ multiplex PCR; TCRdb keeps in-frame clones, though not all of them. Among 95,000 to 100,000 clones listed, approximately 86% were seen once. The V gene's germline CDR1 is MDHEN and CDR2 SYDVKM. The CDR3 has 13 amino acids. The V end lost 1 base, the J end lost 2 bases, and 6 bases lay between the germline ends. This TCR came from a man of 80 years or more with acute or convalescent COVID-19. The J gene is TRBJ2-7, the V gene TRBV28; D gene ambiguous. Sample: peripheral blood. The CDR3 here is CASSLSVPYEQYF. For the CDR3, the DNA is TGTGCCAGCAGTTTATCAGTTCCCTACGAGCAGTACTTC. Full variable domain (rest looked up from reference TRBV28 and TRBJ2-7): DVKVTQSSRYLVKRTGEKVFLECVQDMDHENMFWYRQDPGLGLRLIYFSYDVKMKEKGDIPEGYSVSREKKERFSLILESASTNQTSMYLCASSLSVPYEQYFGPGTRLTVT.